This T cell receptor beta chain is drawn from a study of regulatory dendritic cells for organ transplantation (TCRdb year 2017). Study-level background: Monocytes were cultured with vitamin D3 on days 0 and 4 and with IL-10 on day 4 to generate regulatory dendritic cells. To evaluate the response of the DCs to a potent maturation-inducing agent, LPS was added to DC cultures on day 6. Before and after allostimulation with regulatory or mature dendritic cells, TCRbeta repertoires were sequenced from sorted naive and memory CD4+ and CD8+ T cells. General conclusions and limits of the study: Only a couple of subjects were sequenced, and the authors noted considerable between-individual heterogeneity in the alloreactive memory CD8+ T cell pool. Highly diverse repertoires were observed in naive CD4+ and CD8+ T cells, whereas lower diversity was observed in memory cells, and the most oligoclonal repertoires were found in memory CD8+ cells. Among the resting subsets, the most alloreactive TCR clonotypes were found in memory CD8+ T cells. Expansion of memory CD8+ clones was induced by allostimulation in both subjects, but more limited expansion appeared to be induced by regulatory dendritic cells than by mature dendritic cells.

The CDR3 sequence holds 11 residues, the cysteine and phenylalanine included. Only the CDR3 DNA is retained, 33 bases long and in frame from the first base. From the germline V gene (reference sequence), CDR1 is GTSNPN and CDR2 is SVGIG. A note on this clone: What this receptor recognizes is not known. Its ends do not fully match the called genes, so a read error is possible.

Multiplexed two-step PCR with Vbeta-specific forward primers and Jbeta-specific reverse primers was used to amplify TCRbeta CDR3 regions. Through the immunoSEQ service, the TCRbeta libraries were run on an Illumina instrument for sequencing. Processing in the source paper ran as follows. IMGT annotation was used to assign V, D and J genes, and synthetic CDR3 analogues were used to correct counts for multiplex PCR bias. In the immunoSEQ Analyzer, repertoire clonality was calculated as one minus the normalized Shannon entropy. Whether a clone counted as expanded was decided by Fisher's exact test with Benjamini-Hochberg false discovery rate control and a two-tailed cutoff of P<0.01. TCRdb stores this immuneACCESS table with in-frame sequences only. Part of the clones is absent; in the studies checked, under half of the shortfall reflects unresolved V genes, and no reason is known for the rest. V and J calls and clone size are given by that table; D and trimming were obtained from the DNA. For this sample there are about 21,000 clones; roughly 88% appear just once. The ten largest clones take up around 0.68% of the sample.

Sorted T cell subsets were CFSE-labeled and co-cultured for around five days with allogeneic regulatory or mature dendritic cells at a 1:10 DC:T ratio. Naive T cells were sorted as CD45RA+ and memory T cells as CD45RO+ CD4+ or CD8+ cells by FACS. T cells for TCR sequencing came from a couple of healthy control subjects. The Qiagen DNeasy Blood & Tissue Kit was used to extract genomic DNA. The chain employs TRBV30 and TRBJ1-3; the D gene is perhaps TRBD1, from 6 matching bases. This TCR was recovered from a human donor in good health. The sample comprised naive CD4+ T cells from blood cultured with regulatory dendritic cells. The label giving this sample's cell subset or site can be read as: CD45RA+ naive T cells. The CDR3 sequence is CAYRAGSTIYF. The DNA sequence follows: TGTGCCTACAGGGCGGGAAGCACCATATATTTT.